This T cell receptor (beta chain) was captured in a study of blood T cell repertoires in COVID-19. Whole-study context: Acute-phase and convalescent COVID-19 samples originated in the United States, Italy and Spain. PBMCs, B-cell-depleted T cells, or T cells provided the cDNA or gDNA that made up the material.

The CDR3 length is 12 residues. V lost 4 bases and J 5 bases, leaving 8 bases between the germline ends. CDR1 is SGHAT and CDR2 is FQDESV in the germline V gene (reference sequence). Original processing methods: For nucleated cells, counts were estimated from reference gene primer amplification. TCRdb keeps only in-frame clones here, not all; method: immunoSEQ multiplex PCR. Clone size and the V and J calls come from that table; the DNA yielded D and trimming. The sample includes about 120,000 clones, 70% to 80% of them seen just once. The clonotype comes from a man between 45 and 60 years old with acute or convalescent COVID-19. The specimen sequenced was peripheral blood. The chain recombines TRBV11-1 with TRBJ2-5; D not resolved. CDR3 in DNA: TGTGCCAGCAGCTCCCCGAGTGAGACCCAGTACTTC. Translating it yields CASSSPSETQYF.